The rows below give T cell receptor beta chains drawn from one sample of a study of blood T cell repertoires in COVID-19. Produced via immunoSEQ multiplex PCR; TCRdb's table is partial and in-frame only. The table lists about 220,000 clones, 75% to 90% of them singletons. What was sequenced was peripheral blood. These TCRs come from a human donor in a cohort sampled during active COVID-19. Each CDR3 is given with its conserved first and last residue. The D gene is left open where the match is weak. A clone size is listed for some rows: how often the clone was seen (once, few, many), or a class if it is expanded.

CASSLHGRGVEQYF,TGTGCCAGCAGCTTACACGGGAGAGGAGTCGAGCAGTACTTC,TRBV7-6,TRBJ2-7,-,-
CASTTFGSYNSPLHF,TGTGCCAGCACTACGTTTGGCTCCTATAATTCACCCCTCCACTTT,TRBV28,TRBJ1-6,-,few
CASSSRWSYEQYF,TGCGCCAGCAGCTCTCGATGGAGCTACGAGCAGTACTTC,TRBV5-1,TRBJ2-7,-,few
CASSKGTGWYTEAFF,TGTGCCAGCAGCAAAGGGACAGGGTGGTACACTGAAGCTTTCTTT,TRBV7-2,TRBJ1-1,TRBD1,-
CASSFRGVSEAFF,TGTGCCAGCAGTTTCAGGGGGGTCTCTGAAGCTTTCTTT,TRBV12-3/TRBV12-4,TRBJ1-1,TRBD1,-
CASSLSPGQVVYEQYF,TGTGCCAGCAGTTTATCGCCGGGACAGGTCGTCTACGAGCAGTACTTC,TRBV27,TRBJ2-7,TRBD1,-
CASSVGGQNRFYEQYF,TGTGCCAGCAGCGTAGGGGGGCAGAACCGGTTCTACGAGCAGTACTTC,TRBV9,TRBJ2-7,-,-
CASSVGAGAATEAFF,TGTGCCAGCAGCGTAGGGGCAGGGGCGGCCACTGAAGCTTTCTTT,TRBV9,TRBJ1-1,-,few
CASSPGQRSSYEQYF,TGTGCCAGCTCCCCGGGACAGAGGAGCTCCTACGAGCAGTACTTC,TRBV18,TRBJ2-7,TRBD1,-
CASTQGRGAFF,TGTGCCAGTACCCAGGGGCGAGGAGCTTTCTTT,TRBV19,TRBJ1-1,-,-
CAWATAYNQPQHF,TGTGCCTGGGCAACAGCTTACAATCAGCCCCAGCATTTT,TRBV30,TRBJ1-5,-,-
CASSSKLAGGCLPNEQYF,TGTGCCAGCAGCTCAAAACTAGCGGGAGGATGCCTCCCGAACGAGCAGTACTTC,TRBV21-1,TRBJ2-7,-,-
CSVEPQVFTEAFF,TGCAGCGTTGAACCCCAGGTGTTCACTGAAGCTTTCTTT,TRBV29-1,TRBJ1-1,-,-
CASSLYSTDTQYF,TGTGCCAGCAGCCTTTATTCTACAGATACGCAGTATTTT,TRBV9,TRBJ2-3,-,-
CATSDRGHFQETQYF,TGTGCCACCAGTGACCGTGGACATTTTCAAGAGACCCAGTACTTC,TRBV24-1,TRBJ2-5,-,-
CASSYGQIYNEQFF,TGTGCCAGCAGTTACGGACAAATCTACAATGAGCAGTTCTTC,TRBV6-6,TRBJ2-1,-,few
CASRTVDGNQPQHF,TGTGCCAGCAGAACCGTTGACGGGAATCAGCCCCAGCATTTT,TRBV28,TRBJ1-5,-,-
CASSIEAVRGNQPQHF,TGTGCCAGTAGTATTGAGGCGGTTCGGGGGAATCAGCCCCAGCATTTT,TRBV19,TRBJ1-5,-,-
CASSRTSGGNSYNEQFF,TGCGCCAGCAGCCGGACTAGCGGGGGGAACTCCTACAATGAGCAGTTCTTC,TRBV4-3,TRBJ2-1,TRBD2,-
CASSRTGASNEKLFF,TGTGCCAGCAGCAGGACAGGGGCCTCTAATGAAAAACTGTTTTTT,TRBV5-4,TRBJ1-4,TRBD1,-
CATSSGTTYEQYF,TGTGCCACCTCTTCCGGGACAACCTACGAGCAGTACTTC,TRBV12-3/TRBV12-4,TRBJ2-7,-,-
CASSLEASGRGAKNIQYF,TGCGCCAGCAGCTTGGAGGCTAGCGGGAGAGGTGCCAAAAACATTCAGTACTTC,TRBV5-1,TRBJ2-4,TRBD2,few
CASAPGTGELFF,TGTGCCAGCGCCCCGGGGACCGGGGAGCTGTTTTTT,TRBV12-3/TRBV12-4,TRBJ2-2,-,-
CAVRASGSTDTQYF,TGTGCCGTAAGGGCTAGCGGGAGCACAGATACGCAGTATTTT,TRBV27,TRBJ2-3,TRBD2,-
CASSHDTNSPGTQYF,TGTGCCAGCAGCCACGACACCAACTCCCCGGGAACCCAGTACTTC,TRBV7-9,TRBJ2-5,-,few
CAWRASGNHYEQYF,TGTGCCTGGAGGGCAAGCGGGAATCATTACGAGCAGTACTTC,TRBV30,TRBJ2-7,TRBD2,-
CASSRGTGSKAEAFF,TGTGCCAGCAGTCGAGGCACAGGGTCGAAGGCTGAAGCTTTCTTT,TRBV27,TRBJ1-1,-,-
CASSAPTSEQYF,TGTGCCAGCAGCGCCCCCACGAGCGAGCAGTACTTC,TRBV28,TRBJ2-7,-,-
CASSPVLSSTDTQYF,TGTGCCAGCTCACCAGTCTTGTCTAGCACAGATACGCAGTATTTT,TRBV18,TRBJ2-3,-,-
CASNPHTDTQYF,TGTGCCAGCAACCCACACACAGATACGCAGTATTTT,TRBV7-9,TRBJ2-3,-,few
CASTLAGGPFEQYF,TGTGCCAGCACCCTAGCGGGAGGGCCATTCGAGCAGTACTTC,TRBV27,TRBJ2-7,TRBD2,-
CATTSGRVHNEQFF,TGTGCCACCACTAGCGGGAGGGTTCACAATGAGCAGTTCTTC,TRBV24-1,TRBJ2-1,TRBD2,-
CASSPTLAGDDEQYF,TGTGCCAGCTCACCCACACTAGCGGGAGACGACGAGCAGTACTTC,TRBV18,TRBJ2-7,TRBD2,-
CASSSRTAPTF,TGTGCCAGCAGCTCCAGGACAGCCCCCACCTTC,TRBV7-9,TRBJ1-2,-,-
CASSLAPGGWTEAFF,TGTGCCAGCAGCCTCGCACCGGGGGGGTGGACTGAAGCTTTCTTT,TRBV3-1/TRBV3-2,TRBJ1-1,-,-
CASSPYALAGTYEQYF,TGTGCCAGCAGCCCTTACGCCCTAGCGGGGACCTACGAGCAGTACTTC,TRBV7-2,TRBJ2-7,TRBD2,-
CASSFGGIRNIQYF,TGTGCCAGCAGCTTCGGAGGGATAAGAAACATTCAGTACTTC,TRBV11-2,TRBJ2-4,-,-
CASSYSSSGRANTQYF,TGTGCCAGCAGTTACTCGTCTAGCGGGAGGGCCAATACGCAGTATTTT,TRBV6-5,TRBJ2-3,TRBD2,-
CASSYSTRKYEQYF,TGTGCCAGCAGTTACTCGACCAGGAAATACGAGCAGTACTTC,TRBV6-5,TRBJ2-7,-,-
CASSGGPRPSYEQYF,TGTGCCAGCTCAGGGGGGCCCAGGCCCTCCTACGAGCAGTACTTC,TRBV19,TRBJ2-7,-,-
CATVKGSGRARSTGELFF,TGTGCCACCGTTAAGGGTAGCGGGAGGGCCAGATCCACCGGGGAGCTGTTTTTT,TRBV7-8,TRBJ2-2,TRBD2,-
CASSLMGQGAYEQYF,TGCGCCAGCAGCCTTATGGGACAGGGGGCCTACGAGCAGTACTTC,TRBV5-1,TRBJ2-7,TRBD1,few
CASSIDPGYDYGYTF,TGTGCCAGTAGTATAGATCCAGGGTACGACTATGGCTACACCTTC,TRBV19,TRBJ1-2,-,-
CSVARESRTEAFF,TGCAGCGTCGCCAGGGAAAGTCGGACTGAAGCTTTCTTT,TRBV29-1,TRBJ1-1,-,-
CASSITGRRSYNEQFF,TGTGCCAGCAGCATAACAGGTAGGCGCTCCTACAATGAGCAGTTCTTC,TRBV21-1,TRBJ2-1,-,-
CAWRRRQAGAHEGETQYF,TGTGCCTGGAGGCGACGCCAAGCGGGAGCCCACGAGGGAGAGACCCAGTACTTC,TRBV30,TRBJ2-5,TRBD2,-
CASSLGEGAYEQYF,TGTGCCAGCAGTTTAGGGGAGGGGGCCTACGAGCAGTACTTC,TRBV27,TRBJ2-7,-,-
CATSREQLYGYTF,TGTGCCACCAGCAGAGAACAGCTCTATGGCTACACCTTC,TRBV15,TRBJ1-2,-,-
CASSSHLGQANYEQYF,TGCGCCAGCAGCTCCCACCTTGGACAGGCCAACTACGAGCAGTACTTC,TRBV5-1,TRBJ2-7,TRBD1,-
CASSLGQPPRELFF,TGTGCCAGCAGTTTAGGACAGCCACCCCGGGAGCTGTTTTTT,TRBV28,TRBJ2-2,-,-
CASSVARSSYNSPLHF,TGTGCCAGCAGCGTAGCCCGGAGCTCCTATAATTCACCCCTCCACTTT,TRBV9,TRBJ1-6,-,-
CASSLLAGGTGANVLTF,TGCGCCAGCAGCCTACTAGCGGGAGGGACTGGGGCCAACGTCCTGACTTTC,TRBV4-3,TRBJ2-6,TRBD2,-
CASSPPPSGRLQETQYF,TGTGCCAGCAGCCCCCCCCCTAGCGGGAGGCTACAAGAGACCCAGTACTTC,TRBV5-4,TRBJ2-5,TRBD2,-
CASSLYGTSDNEQFF,TGTGCCAGCAGCTTGTACGGGACTTCTGACAATGAGCAGTTCTTC,TRBV5-6,TRBJ2-1,-,-
CASSRTSGRANEQYF,TGTGCCAGCAGCCGGACTAGCGGGAGGGCCAACGAGCAGTACTTC,TRBV11-1,TRBJ2-7,TRBD2,-
CATRTVSFGYSNQPQHF,TGTGCCACCCGGACAGTGTCTTTCGGGTATAGCAATCAGCCCCAGCATTTT,TRBV28,TRBJ1-5,-,-
CASSLAARTGGNEQFF,TGTGCCAGCAGCTTAGCAGCTCGGACAGGGGGAAATGAGCAGTTCTTC,TRBV11-3,TRBJ2-1,TRBD1,few
CASSSRTSPWEQYF,TGTGCCAGCAGCTCCCGGACTTCCCCCTGGGAGCAGTACTTC,TRBV7-2,TRBJ2-7,-,-